The clone carrying this T cell receptor beta chain turned up a few times. Antigen: not known. This sample stems from a study of human T cells and chemical hapten exposure. About the research overall: Across samples, TCR yields varied, mostly owing to small differences in pooled library volumes. Overall study findings and caveats: DPC sensitization left the count of TCRs above 1 in 1000 unchanged.

The CDR3 has 13 amino acids. Trimming took off 0 bases at V and 8 bases at J, with 10 bases between the two ends. Germline V CDR1 and CDR2: LGHNT, FRNRAP. The library tagged each cDNA molecule with unique molecular identifiers. Original methodology: A per-sample median of roughly 97,000 TCRs was observed, with a range of roughly 20,000 to 690,600. TCRdb re-called the reads through MiXCR, storing one row per CDR3 protein. What appears here as the V and J calls and clone size reflects TCRdb's work, not the paper's. Among about 120,000 distinct CDR3 sequences, roughly 8.5% were seen once, and the ten largest hold approximately 1.4%. The authors' total RNA extraction used unfractionated whole blood.

Sequencing was done on a sample of whole blood. This TCR derives from a human donor in good health. Some clones in this sample may be carry-over from other donors' samples. The V gene is TRBV12-5, the J gene TRBJ1-2; tentative D call: TRBD1 (6 bases). The CDR3 loop is CASGLVAGDGYTF. CDR3 in DNA: TGTGCTAGTGGTTTGGTAGCAGGGGACGGCTACACCTTC.